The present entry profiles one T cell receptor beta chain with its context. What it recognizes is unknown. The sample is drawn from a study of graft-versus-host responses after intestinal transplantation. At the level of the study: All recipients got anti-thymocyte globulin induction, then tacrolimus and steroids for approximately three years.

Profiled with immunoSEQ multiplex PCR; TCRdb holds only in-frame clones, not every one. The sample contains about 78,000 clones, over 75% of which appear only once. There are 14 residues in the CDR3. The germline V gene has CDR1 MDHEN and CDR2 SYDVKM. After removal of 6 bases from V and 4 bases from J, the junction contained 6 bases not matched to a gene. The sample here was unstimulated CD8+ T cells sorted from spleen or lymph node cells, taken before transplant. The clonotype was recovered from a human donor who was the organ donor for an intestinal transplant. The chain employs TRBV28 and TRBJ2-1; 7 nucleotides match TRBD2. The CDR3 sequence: CASRFPGGYNEQFF. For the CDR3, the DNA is TGTGCCAGCAGGTTCCCGGGGGGATACAATGAGCAGTTCTTC.